A selection of T cell receptor beta chains follows, all from one sample in a study of blood T cell repertoires in COVID-19. Sequencing used immunoSEQ multiplex PCR; TCRdb keeps in-frame clones, though not all of them. The data contain 130,000 to 150,000 clones, 80% to 90% of them seen just once; the ten biggest clones take up approximately 8%. The sequenced material came from peripheral blood. Receptors were obtained from a woman in her fifties or sixties with COVID-19, enrolled during active disease. Both conserved end residues are part of each CDR3. Each record gives: CDR3 DNA, CDR3 protein, J gene, clone size, V gene, CDR3 length, D gene. D genes are given only for firm matches. Clone size is stated in some rows and not others, as once, few, many or a class when expanded.

TGCGCCAGCAGCTCGGACAGAACTAATGAAAAACTGTTTTTT,CASSSDRTNEKLFF,TRBJ1-4,.,TRBV5-1,14,.
TGTGCCAGTAGTACCCACCAGACAGCAGCAAGCACAGATACGCAGTATTTT,CASSTHQTAASTDTQYF,TRBJ2-3,.,TRBV19,17,.
TGCGCCAGCAGCTCCTTGACAGGGCCGAATGAAAAACTGTTTTTT,CASSSLTGPNEKLFF,TRBJ1-4,.,TRBV5-1,15,TRBD1
TGTGCCAGCAGTTGGGACAGGGGACTTCAAGAGACCCAGTACTTC,CASSWDRGLQETQYF,TRBJ2-5,.,TRBV6-5,15,TRBD1
TGCGCCAGCAGCTTGACTAGCGGGAGGTACGAGCAGTACTTC,CASSLTSGRYEQYF,TRBJ2-7,few,TRBV5-1,14,TRBD2
TGTGCCAGCAGCTCTGGGACTAGCGGGGAACCCTACGAGCAGTACTTC,CASSSGTSGEPYEQYF,TRBJ2-7,.,TRBV5-4,16,TRBD2
TGTGCCAGCAGCAAAAGGGTAGGGGTCGACGAGCAGTACTTC,CASSKRVGVDEQYF,TRBJ2-7,.,TRBV11-2,14,.
TGTGCTAGCCCGTTGGGCAGGGCTTCGAACACTGAAGCTTTCTTT,CASPLGRASNTEAFF,TRBJ1-1,.,TRBV7-7,15,.
TGCGCCAGCAGTGAGTCGGGGGGTGAAGCTTTCTTT,CASSESGGEAFF,TRBJ1-1,.,TRBV10-2,12,.
TGTGCCAGCAGTGAATATAGCCAAAACACCATATATTTT,CASSEYSQNTIYF,TRBJ1-3,.,TRBV25-1,13,.
TGTGCCAGTAGTCCCATGGGGGGAACCCATACGCAGTATTTT,CASSPMGGTHTQYF,TRBJ2-3,.,TRBV19,14,.
TGTGCCAGCAGCCAATATCGACAGGGTAATGAAAAACTGTTTTTT,CASSQYRQGNEKLFF,TRBJ1-4,.,TRBV4-2,15,TRBD1
TGTGCCAGCAGTTTATATATGGCTAGCGGGGGGCACAGCACAGATACGCAGTATTTT,CASSLYMASGGHSTDTQYF,TRBJ2-3,.,TRBV27,19,TRBD2
TGTGCCAGCAGCTCACAGGGCTCCGAGCAGTACTTC,CASSSQGSEQYF,TRBJ2-7,.,TRBV11-3,12,.
TGTGCTAGTGGTTTCGTAGTACAAGAGACCCAGTACTTC,CASGFVVQETQYF,TRBJ2-5,.,TRBV12-5,13,.
TGTGCCAGCAGCCCCCTGTCCAGGGGTGGCTACACCTTC,CASSPLSRGGYTF,TRBJ1-2,.,TRBV12-3/TRBV12-4,13,.
TGTGCCAGCCGGGAACAACAGGGTTCCGAAAAACTGTTTTTT,CASREQQGSEKLFF,TRBJ1-4,.,TRBV28,14,.
TGTGCCAGCAGCTTGGTGGGACCGGGGGGCTTC,CASSLVGPGGF,TRBJ2-7,once,TRBV5-8,11,TRBD2
TGTGCCAGCACCTCTAGCGGGGTACACAATGAGCAGTTCTTC,CASTSSGVHNEQFF,TRBJ2-1,.,TRBV28,14,TRBD2
TGTGCCAGCAGCTTAATCGTGGCGGGGGGGCCAGATACGCAGTATTTT,CASSLIVAGGPDTQYF,TRBJ2-3,.,TRBV7-3,16,TRBD2
TGTGCCAGCAGCACAAAGAACCGGGGGGCTGAAGGCTACACCTTC,CASSTKNRGAEGYTF,TRBJ1-2,.,TRBV11-1,15,.
TGCAGCGTTGAAGATCGAGCAAATGAGCAGTTCTTC,CSVEDRANEQFF,TRBJ2-1,.,TRBV29-1,12,.
TGCAGCGCTGGGGACAGGGTGGACTCACCCCTCCACTTT,CSAGDRVDSPLHF,TRBJ1-6,.,TRBV29-1,13,TRBD1
TGTGCCAGCAGCTTATCACAGGGGAGCAATCAGCCCCAGCATTTT,CASSLSQGSNQPQHF,TRBJ1-5,.,TRBV7-3,15,TRBD1
TGTGCCAGCATCGACGGGACTACCTTATGGAGTAGCACCGGGGAGCTGTTTTTT,CASIDGTTLWSSTGELFF,TRBJ2-2,.,TRBV11-2,18,TRBD2
TGTGCCAGCAGCTTGGCAGACAGGGGGTCCTATGGCTACACCTTC,CASSLADRGSYGYTF,TRBJ1-2,.,TRBV5-6,15,TRBD1
TGTGCCAGCAGCTTAGTATCAGGGGGACAGGGGGCCTTTGGCTACACCTTC,CASSLVSGGQGAFGYTF,TRBJ1-2,.,TRBV7-2,17,TRBD1
TGCAGCGTGGCCGTAGAGACCCAGTACTTC,CSVAVETQYF,TRBJ2-5,.,TRBV29-1,10,.
TGTGCCAGCAGCTTGGGCGGGGCTGCCTACAATGAGCAGTTCTTC,CASSLGGAAYNEQFF,TRBJ2-1,few,TRBV5-5,15,.
TGCGCCAGCAGCTTGGAGGGGTCCGCCCTGAACACTGAAGCTTTCTTT,CASSLEGSALNTEAFF,TRBJ1-1,.,TRBV5-1,16,.
TGTGCCAGCAGTTACAATCTAGCCTCCTACGAGCAGTACTTC,CASSYNLASYEQYF,TRBJ2-7,.,TRBV6-2/TRBV6-3,14,.
TGTGCCAGCAGCTTAAACGGGGGGGCCACAGATACGCAGTATTTT,CASSLNGGATDTQYF,TRBJ2-3,.,TRBV7-3,15,TRBD2
TGTGCCAGCAGCTCCCCGATAACTCGGACAGGGGGGGGCACTGAAGCTTTCTTT,CASSSPITRTGGGTEAFF,TRBJ1-1,once,TRBV7-9,18,TRBD1
TGTGCCAGCAGTGGCTGGGGGGACCTCTCTGGAAACACCATATATTTT,CASSGWGDLSGNTIYF,TRBJ1-3,once,TRBV25-1,16,.
TGTGCCAGCTCACCCCTAAGGACAGGCTATAATTCACCCCTCCACTTT,CASSPLRTGYNSPLHF,TRBJ1-6,.,TRBV18,16,TRBD1
TGTGCCAGCAGTCTGACTAGCGGGAGCTCCTACGAGCAGTACTTC,CASSLTSGSSYEQYF,TRBJ2-7,.,TRBV27,15,TRBD2
TGTGCCTGGAGTGTAGCGGGGGCTGACACTGAAGCTTTCTTT,CAWSVAGADTEAFF,TRBJ1-1,.,TRBV30,14,.
TGCACCAGCAGCCAAGATCACGGGATCCTGAAAGAGACCCAGTACTTC,CTSSQDHGILKETQYF,TRBJ2-5,.,TRBV1,16,.
TGCGCCAGCAGCTCGGGACAGAAAGAATCACCCCTCCACTTT,CASSSGQKESPLHF,TRBJ1-6,once,TRBV5-1,14,TRBD1
TGTGCCAGCAGCTTAGATGGAGGACAGGGCGATGAGCAGTTCTTC,CASSLDGGQGDEQFF,TRBJ2-1,once,TRBV11-3,15,TRBD1
TGTGCCAGCAGCCTGGAGACAGGTTATAAACTTCAGCCCCAGCATTTT,CASSLETGYKLQPQHF,TRBJ1-5,once,TRBV7-9,16,.
TGTGCCAGCTCACCCCATTTTACATACACCGGGGAGCTGTTTTTT,CASSPHFTYTGELFF,TRBJ2-2,few,TRBV18,15,.
TGTGCCAGCAGGCAGGGGGAAGGAAACACCATATATTTT,CASRQGEGNTIYF,TRBJ1-3,.,TRBV2,13,TRBD1
TGTGCCAGCTCATCGACTAGCGGGGGGGCCGTAGAGCAGTTCTTC,CASSSTSGGAVEQFF,TRBJ2-1,.,TRBV18,15,TRBD2
TGTGCCAGCAGCCAAGAGTGGAGCCAAGAGACCCAGTACTTC,CASSQEWSQETQYF,TRBJ2-5,.,TRBV3-1/TRBV3-2,14,.
TGTGCCAGCAGCGCAAGACAGGGGAACACAGATACGCAGTATTTT,CASSARQGNTDTQYF,TRBJ2-3,.,TRBV9,15,TRBD1
TGTGCCAGCAGCGCGTTCGAAGCGGGGAACACAGATACGCAGTATTTT,CASSAFEAGNTDTQYF,TRBJ2-3,.,TRBV9,16,TRBD2
TGCGCCAGCAGCTTCCCGCAGGGCCTCAACACCGGGGAGCTGTTTTTT,CASSFPQGLNTGELFF,TRBJ2-2,.,TRBV5-1,16,.
TGTGCCAGCAGTTTAGGAGGGGCAATGAACACTGAAGCTTTCTTT,CASSLGGAMNTEAFF,TRBJ1-1,.,TRBV27,15,.
TGTGTCCTCGAGGATCAGCCCCAGCATTTT,CVLEDQPQHF,TRBJ1-5,.,TRBV9,10,.
TGTGCCAGCAGCGCGGGACTGAATGAAAAACTGTTTTTT,CASSAGLNEKLFF,TRBJ1-4,.,TRBV9,13,.
TGTGCCAGCAGCTTAGGCCAGGGAACTAATGAGCAGTTCTTC,CASSLGQGTNEQFF,TRBJ2-1,.,TRBV7-2,14,.
TGTGCCAGCAGCTTCAGCGGGACAAAATTTGGGGAAAAACTGTTTTTT,CASSFSGTKFGEKLFF,TRBJ1-4,.,TRBV11-2,16,.
TGTGCCAGCAGTTACGAGGGGGCAACTAATGAAAAACTGTTTTTT,CASSYEGATNEKLFF,TRBJ1-4,.,TRBV6-5,15,.
TGTGCCAGCAGCGTAGTCCCGGGAGAGTACCAAGAGACCCAGTACTTC,CASSVVPGEYQETQYF,TRBJ2-5,.,TRBV9,16,.
TGCGCCAGCAGCCTACCAGGACAGGAAAAACTGTTTTTT,CASSLPGQEKLFF,TRBJ1-4,.,TRBV4-1,13,.
TGTGCCAGCAGTTTTCTCCCAGGACAGGGTTATGAAAAACTGTTTTTT,CASSFLPGQGYEKLFF,TRBJ1-4,.,TRBV28,16,TRBD1
TGTGCCAGCAGTTACGGCGGACAGGGAGATGGCTACACCTTC,CASSYGGQGDGYTF,TRBJ1-2,.,TRBV6-5,14,TRBD1
TGTGCTAGTGGTTCGAGATCCTATGGCTACACCTTC,CASGSRSYGYTF,TRBJ1-2,.,TRBV12-5,12,.
TGCGCCAGCAGCTCGGCGACAGGGGGAAATGAGCAGTTCTTC,CASSSATGGNEQFF,TRBJ2-1,.,TRBV5-1,14,TRBD1